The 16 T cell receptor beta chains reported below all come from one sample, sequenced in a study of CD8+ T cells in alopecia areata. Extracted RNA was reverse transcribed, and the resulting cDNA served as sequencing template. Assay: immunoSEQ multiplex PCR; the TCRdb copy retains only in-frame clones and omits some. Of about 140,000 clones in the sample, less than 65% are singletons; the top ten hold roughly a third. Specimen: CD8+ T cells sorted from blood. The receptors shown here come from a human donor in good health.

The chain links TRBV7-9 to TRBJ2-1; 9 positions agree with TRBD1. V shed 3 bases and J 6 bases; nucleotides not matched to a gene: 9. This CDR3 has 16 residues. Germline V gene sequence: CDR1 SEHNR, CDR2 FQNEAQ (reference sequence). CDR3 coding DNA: TGTGCCAGCAGCTTGGTTGGGACAGGGATGGGCAATGAGCAGTTCTTC. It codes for CASSLVGTGMGNEQFF.

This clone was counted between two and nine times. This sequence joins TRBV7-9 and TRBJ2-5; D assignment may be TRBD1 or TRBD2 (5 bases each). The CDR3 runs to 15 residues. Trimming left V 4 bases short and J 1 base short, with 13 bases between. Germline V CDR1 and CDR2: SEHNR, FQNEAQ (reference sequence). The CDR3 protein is CASSSRDEPQETQYF. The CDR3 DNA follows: TGTGCCAGCAGCTCCCGGGACGAGCCCCAAGAGACCCAGTACTTC.

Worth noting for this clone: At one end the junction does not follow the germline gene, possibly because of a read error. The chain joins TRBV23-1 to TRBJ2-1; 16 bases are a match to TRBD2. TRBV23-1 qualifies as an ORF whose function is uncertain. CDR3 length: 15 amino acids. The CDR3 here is CASSQQGTSGRVSVF. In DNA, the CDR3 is TGCGCCAGCAGTCAGCAAGGGACTAGCGGGAGGGTCAGCGTCTTC.

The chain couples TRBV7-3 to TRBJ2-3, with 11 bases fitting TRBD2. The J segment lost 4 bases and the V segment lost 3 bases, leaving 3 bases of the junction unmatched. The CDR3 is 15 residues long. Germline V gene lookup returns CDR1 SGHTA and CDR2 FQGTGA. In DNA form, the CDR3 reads TGTGCCAGCAGCTTTCTAGCGGGAGGTGCAGATACGCAGTATTTT. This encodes CASSFLAGGADTQYF.

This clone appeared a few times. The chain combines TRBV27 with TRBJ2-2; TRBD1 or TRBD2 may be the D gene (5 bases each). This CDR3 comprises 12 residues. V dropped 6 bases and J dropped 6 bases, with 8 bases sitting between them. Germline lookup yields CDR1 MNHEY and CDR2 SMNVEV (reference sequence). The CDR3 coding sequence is TGTGCCAGCAGGCAGGGAGCCGGGGAGCTGTTTTTT. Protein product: CASRQGAGELFF.

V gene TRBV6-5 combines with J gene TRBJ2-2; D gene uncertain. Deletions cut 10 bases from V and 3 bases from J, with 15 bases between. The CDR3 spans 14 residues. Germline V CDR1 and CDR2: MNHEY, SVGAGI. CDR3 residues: CATTPELDTGELFF. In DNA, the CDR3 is TGTGCCACCACCCCGGAACTTGACACCGGGGAGCTGTTTTTT.

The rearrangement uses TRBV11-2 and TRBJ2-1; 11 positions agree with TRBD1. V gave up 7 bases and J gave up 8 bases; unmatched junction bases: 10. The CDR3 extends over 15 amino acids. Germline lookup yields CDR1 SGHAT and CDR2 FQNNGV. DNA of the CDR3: TGTGCCAGCACCCTAGGGACAGGGGGTATCGATGAGCAGTTCTTC. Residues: CASTLGTGGIDEQFF.

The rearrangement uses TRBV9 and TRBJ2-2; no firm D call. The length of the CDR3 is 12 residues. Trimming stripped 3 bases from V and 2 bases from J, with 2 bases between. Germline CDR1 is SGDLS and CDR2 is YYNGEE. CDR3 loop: CASSANTGELFF. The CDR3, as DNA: TGTGCCAGCAGCGCCAACACCGGGGAGCTGTTTTTT. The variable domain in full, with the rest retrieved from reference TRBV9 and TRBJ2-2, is DSGVTQTPKHLITATGQRVTLRCSPRSGDLSVYWYQQSLDQGLQFLIQYYNGEERAKGNILERFSAQQFPDLHSELNLSSLELGDSALYFCASSANTGELFFGEGSRLTVL.

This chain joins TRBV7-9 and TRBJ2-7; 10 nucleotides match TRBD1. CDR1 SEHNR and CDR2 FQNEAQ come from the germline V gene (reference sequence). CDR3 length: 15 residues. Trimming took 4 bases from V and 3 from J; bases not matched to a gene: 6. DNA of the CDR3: TGTGCCAGCAGCTCAGGGGACAGGGGCCTCTACGAGCAGTACTTC. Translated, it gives CASSSGDRGLYEQYF.

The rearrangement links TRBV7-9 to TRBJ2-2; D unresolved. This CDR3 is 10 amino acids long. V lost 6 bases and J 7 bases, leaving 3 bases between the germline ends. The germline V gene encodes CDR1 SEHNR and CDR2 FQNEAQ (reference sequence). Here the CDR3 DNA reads TGTGCCAGCAGAGGCGGGGAGCTGTTTTTT. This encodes CASRGGELFF.

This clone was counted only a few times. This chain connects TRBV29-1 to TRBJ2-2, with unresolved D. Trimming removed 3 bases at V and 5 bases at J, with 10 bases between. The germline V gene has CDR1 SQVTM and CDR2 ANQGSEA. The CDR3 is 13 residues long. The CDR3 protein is CSVDEGNTGELFF. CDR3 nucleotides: TGCAGCGTTGATGAAGGCAATACCGGGGAGCTGTTTTTT.

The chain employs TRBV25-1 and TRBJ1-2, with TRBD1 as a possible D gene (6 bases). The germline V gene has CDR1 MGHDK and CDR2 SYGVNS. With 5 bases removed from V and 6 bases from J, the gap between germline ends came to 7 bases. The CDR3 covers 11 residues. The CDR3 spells CASSSGDGYTF. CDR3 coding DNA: TGTGCCAGCAGTTCAGGGGATGGCTACACCTTC.

The CDR3, as DNA: TGTGCCAGCAGCCTAACAGGGGCCTCCTACGAGCAGTACTTC. It yields the protein CASSLTGASYEQYF. The genes are TRBV28 and TRBJ2-7; 7 bases align to TRBD1. The germline V gene has CDR1 MDHEN and CDR2 SYDVKM. CDR3 length: 14 amino acids. The V gene end was trimmed by 6 bases and the J gene end by 0 bases; junction bases not matched to a gene: 5. The whole variable domain, remainder taken from reference TRBV28 and TRBJ2-7, is DVKVTQSSRYLVKRTGEKVFLECVQDMDHENMFWYRQDPGLGLRLIYFSYDVKMKEKGDIPEGYSVSREKKERFSLILESASTNQTSMYLCASSLTGASYEQYFGPGTRLTVT.

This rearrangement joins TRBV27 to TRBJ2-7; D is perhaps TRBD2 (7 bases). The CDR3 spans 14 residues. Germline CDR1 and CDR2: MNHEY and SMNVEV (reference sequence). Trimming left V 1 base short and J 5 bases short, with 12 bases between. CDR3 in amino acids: CASSLLGGAHEQYF. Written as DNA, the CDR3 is TGTGCCAGCAGTTTATTGGGGGGGGCCCACGAGCAGTACTTC.

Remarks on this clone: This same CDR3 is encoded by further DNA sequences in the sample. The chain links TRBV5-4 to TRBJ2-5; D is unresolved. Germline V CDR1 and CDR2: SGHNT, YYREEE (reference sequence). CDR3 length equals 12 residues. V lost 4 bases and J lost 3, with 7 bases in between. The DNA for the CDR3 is TGTGCCAGCAGCGGCACCGAAGAGACCCAGTACTTC. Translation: CASSGTEETQYF.

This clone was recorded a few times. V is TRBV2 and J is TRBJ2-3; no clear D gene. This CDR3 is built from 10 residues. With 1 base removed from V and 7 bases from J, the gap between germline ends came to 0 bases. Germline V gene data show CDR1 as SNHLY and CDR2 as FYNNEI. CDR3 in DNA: TGTGCCAGCAGTGAAGATACGCAGTATTTT. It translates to CASSEDTQYF.